Shown below are 8 T cell receptor beta chains from a single sample sequenced in a study of cytomegalovirus exposure and HLA in healthy donors. A multiplex PCR was run with 60 Vbeta primers and 13 Jbeta primers. TCRdb's table, derived via immunoSEQ multiplex PCR, lists solely in-frame clones and lacks some. This sample's table reports tens of thousands of clones. The sample was PBMCs. The receptors here all came from a woman aged 30 to 39 in good health and CMV-seronegative.

V usage is TRBV25-1 and J usage is TRBJ2-5; D remains unclear. The CDR3 contains 13 residues. The V gene lost 4 bases and the J gene lost 5 bases, with 11 bases spanning the gap. Germline values: CDR1 MGHDK, CDR2 SYGVNS. The CDR3 DNA reads TGTGCCAGCAGTGGCTCCCCCGGGGAGACCCAGTACTTC. Protein product: CASSGSPGETQYF.

This chain links TRBV28 with TRBJ1-3; 7 bases are a match to TRBD1. V lost 6 bases and J lost 0; bases outside the gene matches: 5. CDR3 length: 15 amino acids. Germline lookup yields CDR1 MDHEN and CDR2 SYDVKM. The CDR3 loop reads CASRARDSSGNTIYF. CDR3 DNA sequence: TGTGCCAGCAGAGCTAGGGACAGCTCTGGAAACACCATATATTTT.

This chain links TRBV6-5 with TRBJ1-2; D remains ambiguous. Germline loops: CDR1 MNHEY, CDR2 SVGAGI. The CDR3 covers 13 residues. The V gene lost 5 bases and the J gene lost 6 bases, with 13 bases spanning the gap. CDR3 residues: CASSTGDVNGYTF. CDR3 coding DNA: TGTGCCAGCAGTACCGGGGATGTTAATGGCTACACCTTC.

V is TRBV19 and J is TRBJ1-2, with D unresolved. This CDR3 spans 15 amino acids. CDR1 LNHDA and CDR2 SQIVND come from the germline V gene (reference sequence). V was trimmed by 4 bases and J by 6 bases, leaving 18 bases between them. The CDR3, as DNA: TGTGCCAGTAGTACTCTTCAAGGTCCGGGTAATGGCTACACCTTC. This translates into CASSTLQGPGNGYTF. Complete variable domain (other parts from reference TRBV19 and TRBJ1-2): DGGITQSPKYLFRKEGQNVTLSCEQNLNHDAMYWYRQDPGQGLRLIYYSQIVNDFQKGDIAEGYSVSREKKESFPLTVTSAQKNPTAFYLCASSTLQGPGNGYTFGSGTRLTVV.

V gene TRBV6-1 combines with J gene TRBJ1-5; TRBD1 matches at 8 bases. This CDR3 comprises 14 residues. CDR1 and CDR2 from the germline V gene are MNHNS and SASEGT. The V and J ends lost 2 bases and 6 bases, in that order; junction bases with no gene match: 3. CDR3 amino acids: CASSESTGGQPQHF. The CDR3 region has the DNA TGTGCCAGCAGTGAAAGTACAGGGGGTCAGCCCCAGCATTTT.

This chain joins TRBV7-2 and TRBJ2-1; D uncertain. CDR3 length equals 16 residues. V shed 4 bases and J shed 1 base, with 14 bases lying between them. CDR1 and CDR2 (germline): SGHTA, FQGNSA. CDR3 residues: CASSWKALGSYNEQFF. Written as DNA, the CDR3 is TGTGCCAGCAGCTGGAAGGCCCTAGGTTCCTACAATGAGCAGTTCTTC.

The gene calls are TRBV19 and TRBJ1-1; unclear D gene. V gave up 7 bases and J gave up 3 bases, with 12 bases separating them. Per the germline V gene, CDR1 is LNHDA and CDR2 is SQIVND (reference sequence). This CDR3 comprises 13 residues. The DNA for the CDR3 is TGTGCCAGTACCCTAAGGGAGTACACTGAAGCTTTCTTT. As protein: CASTLREYTEAFF.

The V and J genes are TRBV6-1 and TRBJ1-5; TRBD1 agrees at 8 bases. With 3 bases clipped from V and 2 bases from J, the junction kept 6 bases outside the gene matches. Germline-derived CDR1 and CDR2 are MNHNS and SASEGT. The CDR3 extends over 16 amino acids. For the CDR3, the DNA is TGTGCCAGCAGTGACCCCAGGGGGCTGGGCAATCAGCCCCAGCATTTT. This gives the protein CASSDPRGLGNQPQHF.